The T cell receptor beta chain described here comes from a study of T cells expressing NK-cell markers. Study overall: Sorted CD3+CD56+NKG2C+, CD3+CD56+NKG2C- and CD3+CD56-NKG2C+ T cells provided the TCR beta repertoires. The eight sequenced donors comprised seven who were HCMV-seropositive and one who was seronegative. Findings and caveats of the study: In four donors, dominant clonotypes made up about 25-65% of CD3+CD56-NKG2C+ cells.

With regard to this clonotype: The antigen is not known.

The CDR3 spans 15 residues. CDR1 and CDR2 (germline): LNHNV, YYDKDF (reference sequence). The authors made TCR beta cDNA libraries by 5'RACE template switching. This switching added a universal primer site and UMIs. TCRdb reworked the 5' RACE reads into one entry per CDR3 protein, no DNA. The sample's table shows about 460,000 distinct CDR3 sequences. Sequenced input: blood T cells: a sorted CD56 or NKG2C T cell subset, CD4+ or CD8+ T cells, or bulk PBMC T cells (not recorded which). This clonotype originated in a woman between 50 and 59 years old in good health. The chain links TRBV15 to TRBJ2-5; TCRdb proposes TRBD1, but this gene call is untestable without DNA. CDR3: CATRTGRLHQETQYF.